This T cell receptor (beta chain) originates from a study of cytomegalovirus exposure and HLA in healthy donors. Study background: There were roughly 110 million unique TCR beta sequences, drawn from 150 million to 200 million T cells, in an earlier analysis. Study-level points and caveats: TCR beta V segments were, for the most part, productive about 87% or about 30% of the time in an earlier analysis. Reports indicated that the classifier achieved high specificity and sensitivity in diagnosing cytomegalovirus status.

Comments on this clone: Its antigen is currently unknown.

PCR employed 60 Vbeta and 13 Jbeta primers. Method: immunoSEQ multiplex PCR; TCRdb's copy keeps in-frame clones and lacks some. The sample holds 150,000 to 200,000 clones, approximately 80% seen once. The germline CDR1 and CDR2 sequences are MNHNY and SVGAGI (reference sequence). The trim removed 4 bases at V and 4 bases at J, leaving 9 bases unmatched. The CDR3 length is 15 residues. The specimen sequenced was PBMCs. The gene calls are TRBV6-6 and TRBJ1-1; 7 bases match TRBD1. The clonotype was recovered from a woman aged 25 to 39 in good health and CMV-seropositive. CDR3 bases: TGTGCCAGCAGTTCAGACAGGGAGTGGAGCACTGAAGCTTTCTTT. Protein product: CASSSDREWSTEAFF.